This T cell receptor (beta chain) was captured in a study of technical replicates of blood from a handful of donors. Between the trimmed V and J ends, which lost 1 base and 6 bases, there was a span of 9 bases. From germline, CDR1 is ENHRY and CDR2 SYGVKD. The CDR3 length is 13 residues. TCRdb's table, derived via immunoSEQ multiplex PCR, lists solely in-frame clones and lacks some. The sample holds around 50,000 clones, approximately 95% seen once. The rearrangement links TRBV10-3 to TRBJ1-1, with D maybe TRBD1 (5 bases). The sample was T cells isolated from PBMCs. This sequence was found in a human donor in good health. As DNA, the CDR3 is TGTGCCATCAGTGAGTACCAGGGTTCTGAAGCTTTCTTT. Translated: CAISEYQGSEAFF.